The text below deals with one T cell receptor (beta chain). Its antigen specificity is not known. Base qualities are not provided; no much larger clone lies one nucleotide away. CDR1 and CDR2 were assigned from the germline V gene as SGHRS and YFSETQ. The CDR3 starts with the cysteine, ends with the phenylalanine, and has 15 residues. The read is trimmed to its CDR3 DNA, 45 bases read in frame from base 1. The V and J ends are trimmed by 0 bases and 4 bases, leaving 13 bases between them. This record belongs to a study of blood T cell repertoires in COVID-19 (dated by TCRdb to about 2020). Study-wide context: Samples from collaborators originated in the United States, Italy and Spain and spanned both the acute and convalescent phases of COVID-19. Deeply sampled blood TCRbeta repertoires from subjects exposed to, actively infected with, or recovered from COVID-19 were included in the dataset. A freely available public database, intended as a resource for researchers studying the immune response to SARS-CoV-2, is where the repertoires were released. The prospective study material was composed of cDNA or gDNA derived from T cells, B-cell-depleted T cells, or PBMCs. The sample metadata nearly always contained a de-identified subject ID, COVID-19 status, age in years and sex. Where available, HLA class I and class II types were taken from metadata supplied by the sample provider and were not determined by assay-based typing. Samples came from the ongoing ImmuneRACE study (first 160 participants) plus 1,254 subjects from 6 global collaborators. Points the paper makes about the study in general: The amount of clinical and demographic metadata varied by source and participant and was provided uncurated.

The immunoSEQ Assay, a bias-controlled multiplex PCR, was used to amplify TCRbeta CDR3 regions from genomic DNA. Turning to the authors' computational methods: The number of nucleated cells in each sample was estimated from the amplification of reference gene primers within the assay. Sequence reads were collapsed and filtered to measure the absolute abundance of every unique TCRbeta CDR3 rearrangement. For each sample, productive Simpson clonality was calculated as the square root of Simpson's diversity index over productive rearrangements. Not all clones reach the TCRdb copy of this immuneACCESS table, which keeps in-frame sequences only. Checked studies attribute under half of the gap to unresolved V genes and leave the rest unexplained. D and trimming come from the DNA, and the V and J calls and clone size come from that table. The sample data list nearly 200,000 clones, and roughly 81% of these were observed just once. The leading ten clones occupy 5% to 6.5% of the sample.

Collaborating institutions collected whole blood in K2EDTA tubes following their own protocols. For TCRbeta analysis, collaborators shipped samples in one of three forms: frozen whole blood, isolated PBMCs, or DNA extracted from either of those sample types. In this chain, TRBV5-1 is recombined with TRBJ1-1; the D gene is unclear. The sequence was obtained from a woman aged 70-85 years with active or convalescent COVID-19. The material sequenced was peripheral blood. The bases are TGCGCCAGCAGCTTGGATGGTCCAGGAGGCACTGAAGCTTTCTTT. Its coded protein is CASSLDGPGGTEAFF. With the portions outside the CDR3 filled from the reference TRBV5-1 and TRBJ1-1 genes, the complete variable region becomes KAGVTQTPRYLIKTRGQQVTLSCSPISGHRSVSWYQQTPGQGLQFLFEYFSETQRNKGNFPGRFSGRQFSNSRSEMNVSTLELGDSALYLCASSLDGPGGTEAFFGQGTRLTVV.